This T cell receptor beta chain was identified during a study of CD8 T cells in ankylosing spondylitis (TCRdb year 2017). Concerning the study at large: The study profiled T cell receptor beta repertoires in healthy donors and ankylosing spondylitis patients to find disease-linked TCR variants. The full study cohort comprised 25 ankylosing spondylitis patients and some 100 healthy donors. Peripheral blood samples were taken, and synovial fluid was additionally collected from ankylosing spondylitis patients. What the authors observed across the whole study: A TCR beta motif of about 8 highly homologous amino acid variants appeared characteristic of blood from ankylosing spondylitis patients. The disease-linked clones were reported to be significantly enriched in matched synovial fluid samples from ankylosing spondylitis patients. Some motif variants were previously reported in synovial fluid and blood of reactive arthritis patients, suggesting common disease-initiation mechanisms. A CD8+ phenotype was shown by the disease-linked clones, which were found at relatively low frequencies in peripheral blood.

These reads were obtained on an Illumina HiSeq 2500. Quantitative 5'-RACE with molecular barcodes was the method used to prepare the TCR beta libraries. In the original analysis: A new computational method, built on a probabilistic model of VDJ rearrangement, was used to identify disease-linked TCR variants. TCRdb handled the public reads itself, with Q25 trimming in fastp and clone calling in MiXCR, and kept productive beta chains. Rows are unified per CDR3 protein, each entry keeping the most common DNA and genes. Clone size and V and J calls follow TCRdb, not the original study. The sample contains under 250,000 distinct CDR3 sequences, about 30% of them found a single time. The ten largest account for around 4.5% of the sample. About this clonotype: No cognate antigen has been identified for it. Base qualities are not provided; no much larger clone lies one nucleotide away.

From the cysteine up to the phenylalanine, the CDR3 has a length of 13 residues. Only the CDR3 part of the read is kept: 39 bases, read in frame from the first base. CDR1 WNHNN and CDR2 SYGVQD were looked up in the germline V gene (reference sequence). The junction shows trimming of 0 bases on V and 4 bases on J, plus 7 bases between the germline ends. The material sequenced was blood, either unsorted or a sorted T cell fraction (not recorded which). This TCR was recovered from a male donor with ankylosing spondylitis or in good health (not recorded which). The V and J genes are TRBV10-1 and TRBJ2-7; the D gene is possibly TRBD1, with 5 bases matching. CDR3 protein: CASSESTGYEQYF. The base sequence is TGCGCCAGCAGTGAGTCTACAGGATACGAGCAGTACTTC.